Following are 17 T cell receptor beta chains from one sample sequenced in a study of T cells in tuberculosis. Produced via immunoSEQ multiplex PCR; TCRdb's table is partial and in-frame only. The data hold about 30,000 clones, with roughly 94% observed a single time. What was sequenced was PBMCs. These receptors were obtained from a donor aged 10 to 29 with latent tuberculosis or without tuberculosis infection.

The J gene is TRBJ1-2, the V gene TRBV7-9, with 8 bases that match TRBD1. J gave up 4 bases and V 5 bases, and 12 bases lay outside the gene matches. The CDR3 consists of 16 residues. Germline V gene lookup returns CDR1 SEHNR and CDR2 FQNEAQ (reference sequence). The CDR3 loop is CASSVGLNRGIYGYTF. CDR3 coding DNA: TGTGCCAGCAGCGTAGGACTTAACAGGGGGATCTATGGCTACACCTTC.

This clone was recorded once. This rearrangement joins TRBV27 to TRBJ1-3; D remains unclear. Germline CDR1 is MNHEY and CDR2 is SMNVEV (reference sequence). This CDR3 has 13 residues. V was pared by 3 bases and J by 2 bases, with 5 bases between. CDR3 DNA: TGTGCCAGCAGTTTGTATGCTGGAAACACCATATATTTT. This translates into CASSLYAGNTIYF.

The table lists this clone with a few counts. The chain combines TRBV2 with TRBJ1-2; perhaps TRBD1 as D (6 bases). Germline loops: CDR1 SNHLY, CDR2 FYNNEI. With 5 bases removed from V and 6 bases from J, the gap between germline ends came to 13 bases. CDR3 length: 13 amino acids. The CDR3 DNA follows: TGTGCCAGCAGTATAAGGACAGCCGATGGCTACACCTTC. Amino acid sequence: CASSIRTADGYTF.

This rearrangement joins TRBV5-4 to TRBJ1-4, with D unresolved. Per germline, CDR1 SGHNT and CDR2 YYREEE (reference sequence). V lost 4 bases and J 4 bases, leaving 11 bases between the germline ends. The CDR3 runs 14 residues. The CDR3 DNA sequence: TGTGCCAGCAGCACGGGTGTGATTAATGAAAAACTGTTTTTT. It translates to CASSTGVINEKLFF.

The table lists this clone with a count of one. CDR3 nucleotide sequence: TGTGCCAGCAGTCAACAGGGGGAGGAGTATGGCTACACCTTC. Translation: CASSQQGEEYGYTF. This chain connects TRBV27 to TRBJ1-2; 8 nucleotides match TRBD1. CDR1 is MNHEY, CDR2 SMNVEV, per germline (reference sequence). V shed 5 bases, J shed 5 bases, and the junction held 7 bases outside the gene matches. This CDR3 is 14 amino acids long.

This sequence joins TRBV19 and TRBJ1-2, with D perhaps matching TRBD1 (6 bases). CDR1 and CDR2 from the germline V gene are LNHDA and SQIVND (reference sequence). Trimming pared 6 bases from V and 6 bases from J, leaving 14 bases between. The CDR3 runs to 13 residues. The CDR3 region has the DNA TGTGCCAGTAGGATGCGACAGGACGATGGCTACACCTTC. Amino acid sequence: CASRMRQDDGYTF.

The chain joins TRBV28 to TRBJ2-7, with TRBD1 matching 9 bases. Germline V lookup: CDR1 MDHEN, CDR2 SYDVKM. This CDR3 comprises 13 residues. The trim removed 8 bases at V and 6 bases at J, leaving 8 bases unmatched. This CDR3 is CASGGQGRSEQYF. The CDR3 DNA follows: TGTGCCAGCGGGGGACAGGGACGTTCCGAGCAGTACTTC.

The chain has TRBV6-1 and TRBJ2-1, with a weak D call TRBD2 (6 bases). There are 19 residues in the CDR3. The germline V gene has CDR1 MNHNS and CDR2 SASEGT. Trimming took 5 bases from V and 6 from J, leaving 29 bases between them. The CDR3 spells CASSKVYGKEGFRGNEQFF. In DNA form, the CDR3 reads TGTGCCAGCAGTAAAGTTTATGGCAAGGAGGGGTTTCGAGGCAATGAGCAGTTCTTC.

This chain connects TRBV6-6 to TRBJ2-7; weak D call: TRBD2 (5 bases). The CDR3 is 14 residues long. CDR1 is MNHNY and CDR2 is SVGAGI in the germline V gene (reference sequence). Deletions cut 5 bases from V and 1 base from J, with 12 bases between. In DNA form, the CDR3 reads TGTGCCAGCAGTCAGGACTGGGGATCCTACGAGCAGTACTTC. Protein sequence: CASSQDWGSYEQYF.

CDR3 nucleotides: TGCAGCGTTGGTAGAACAGCTTCTAGCACAGATACGCAGTATTTT. Translating it yields CSVGRTASSTDTQYF. The V gene is TRBV29-1, the J gene TRBJ2-3; D remains ambiguous. This CDR3 contains 15 residues. Germline CDR1 is SQVTM and CDR2 is ANQGSEA. V was clipped by 4 bases and J by 0 bases, with 14 bases between them.

This rearrangement joins TRBV5-6 to TRBJ1-1; the D gene is possibly TRBD1 (5 bases). Trimming pared 2 bases from V and 2 bases from J, leaving 10 bases between. CDR1 SGHDT and CDR2 YYEEEE come from the germline V gene. This CDR3 has 14 amino acids. This chain's CDR3 is CASSLVGVNTEAFF. The CDR3 nucleotides are TGTGCCAGCAGCTTAGTAGGGGTCAACACTGAAGCTTTCTTT.

V and J are TRBV6-1 and TRBJ1-2, with 9 bases that match TRBD1. The V gene's germline CDR1 is MNHNS and CDR2 SASEGT. This CDR3 has 12 amino acids. CDR3 residues: CAFEQGARGYTF. The CDR3 DNA reads TGTGCTTTCGAACAGGGGGCGCGTGGCTACACCTTC.

The chain couples TRBV27 to TRBJ1-4; D might be TRBD1 (5 bases). This CDR3 contains 13 residues. The germline V gene encodes CDR1 MNHEY and CDR2 SMNVEV (reference sequence). V lost 4 bases to trimming and J lost 10 bases, with 13 bases between them. The CDR3 DNA reads as TGTGCCAGCAGTTGGGGACTGAGGGCAAAACTGTTTTTT. Translated: CASSWGLRAKLFF.

The chain recombines TRBV4-2 with TRBJ1-4, with 10 bases matching TRBD1. The V segment lost 0 bases and the J segment 8 bases; nucleotides outside the gene matches: 21. Germline-derived CDR1 and CDR2 are LGHNA and YNFKEQ. This CDR3 is 21 amino acids long. In DNA, the CDR3 is TGTGCCAGCAGCCAAGATAGTCGCGAGGAGCATTGGGACAGGGGAATCGAAAAACTGTTTTTT. Translating it yields CASSQDSREEHWDRGIEKLFF.

V and J are TRBV5-1 and TRBJ2-7, with D perhaps matching TRBD2 (6 bases). The V end lost 0 bases, the J end lost 7 bases, and 11 bases lay between the germline ends. The CDR3 runs to 13 residues. CDR1 is SGHRS and CDR2 is YFSETQ in the germline V gene. The CDR3 coding sequence is TGCGCCAGCAGCTTGGAAGGGAGGAATGAGCAGTACTTC. Residues: CASSLEGRNEQYF.

The chain recombines TRBV29-1 with TRBJ1-1; the D is unclear. V lost 4 bases, J lost 11 bases, and 17 bases lay in between. The CDR3 spans 12 residues. The germline gives CDR1 SQVTM, CDR2 ANQGSEA. The CDR3 loop reads CSVGGRRIGAFF. CDR3 bases: TGCAGCGTTGGGGGTCGGAGGATTGGGGCTTTCTTT.

The rearrangement links TRBV27 to TRBJ1-1; D is unresolved. There are 13 residues in the CDR3. CDR1 and CDR2 (germline): MNHEY, SMNVEV (reference sequence). With 6 bases removed from V and 0 bases from J, the gap between germline ends came to 8 bases. The CDR3 spells CASSVYLNTEAFF. CDR3 DNA: TGTGCCAGCAGCGTGTACTTGAACACTGAAGCTTTCTTT.